These 9 T cell receptor beta chains originate from one sample sequenced in a study of PD-1 blockade in classical Hodgkin lymphoma. Using immunoSEQ multiplex PCR, the repertoire was profiled, and TCRdb retains in-frame clones only, with some absent. The sample lists about 26,000 clones; 67% were seen once. All patients experienced relapse after autologous stem cell transplantation, and brentuximab vedotin exposure was variable. The material was peripheral blood mononuclear cells (PBMCs), obtained before the second cycle of nivolumab. Source of these receptors: a human donor with classical Hodgkin lymphoma.

V gene TRBV5-1 combines with J gene TRBJ2-3; 10 bases are a match to TRBD2. The CDR3 runs to 16 residues. J lost 0 bases, V lost 4 bases, and 5 bases had no gene match. The germline V gene has CDR1 SGHRS and CDR2 YFSETQ. This CDR3 reads CASSPRTSGSTDTQYF. The CDR3 nucleotides are TGCGCCAGCAGCCCCAGGACTAGCGGTAGCACAGATACGCAGTATTTT.

The chain links TRBV7-2 to TRBJ2-7; D ambiguous. Per germline, CDR1 SGHTA and CDR2 FQGNSA. Trimming removed 1 base at V and 9 bases at J, with 10 bases between. The CDR3 has 12 amino acids. In DNA, the CDR3 is TGTGCCAGCAGCTTAGTGGCGGTGGGGCAGTACTTC. Protein: CASSLVAVGQYF.

The chain combines TRBV5-1 with TRBJ2-1; D not resolved. The CDR3 covers 17 residues. Germline V gives CDR1 SGHRS, CDR2 YFSETQ. The germline V and J ends were trimmed by 4 bases and 2 bases, with 19 bases remaining between them. The CDR3 bases are TGCGCCAGCAGCCCACCCCTCGGCTCTTCGCCCTACAATGAGCAGTTCTTC. Translating gives CASSPPLGSSPYNEQFF. The full variable domain, its missing parts supplied by reference TRBV5-1 and TRBJ2-1, is KAGVTQTPRYLIKTRGQQVTLSCSPISGHRSVSWYQQTPGQGLQFLFEYFSETQRNKGNFPGRFSGRQFSNSRSEMNVSTLELGDSALYLCASSPPLGSSPYNEQFFGPGTRLTVL.

The chain couples TRBV19 to TRBJ2-7; D may match TRBD1 or TRBD2 (5 bases each). The CDR3 has 16 residues. Germline V CDR1 and CDR2: LNHDA, SQIVND (reference sequence). Trimming stripped 1 base from V and 2 bases from J, with 15 bases between. In nucleotides, the CDR3 is TGTGCCAGTAGTATAGCAGTATGGGGGTCAACCTACGAGCAGTACTTC. Translation: CASSIAVWGSTYEQYF.

The chain uses TRBV28 and TRBJ1-5; TRBD1 aligns across 11 bases. This CDR3 is built from 16 residues. V was pared by 6 bases and J by 4 bases, with 8 bases of the junction left unmatched. Germline CDR1 is MDHEN and CDR2 is SYDVKM. The CDR3 DNA sequence: TGTGCCAGCAGGTTGGACGGACAGGGGGCGAATCAGCCCCAGCATTTT. Protein sequence: CASRLDGQGANQPQHF.

V usage is TRBV19 and J usage is TRBJ1-1, with 11 nucleotides matching TRBD1. In germline, CDR1 is LNHDA, CDR2 SQIVND (reference sequence). CDR3 length: 16 amino acids. Trimming at V came to 2 bases and at J to 5 bases, leaving 7 bases not matched to a gene. The CDR3 DNA reads as TGTGCCAGTAGTATACCGGGGACAGGGGGGAGAACTGAAGCTTTCTTT. The encoded protein is CASSIPGTGGRTEAFF.

V usage is TRBV5-5 and J usage is TRBJ2-7, with no clear D. V was pared by 4 bases and J by 5 bases, with 10 bases between. This CDR3 spans 12 amino acids. Germline V gives CDR1 SGHKS, CDR2 YYEKEE (reference sequence). The CDR3 loop reads CASSRTTNEQYF. CDR3 DNA sequence: TGTGCCAGCAGCCGTACCACCAACGAGCAGTACTTC.

The chain employs TRBV5-4 and TRBJ2-7, with TRBD2 as a possible D gene (6 bases). V shed 0 bases and J shed 6 bases, with 13 bases lying between them. The V gene's germline CDR1 is SGHNT and CDR2 YYREEE (reference sequence). CDR3 size: 14 residues. CDR3 protein: CASSLARSGFEQYF. DNA for the CDR3: TGTGCCAGCAGCTTGGCCAGAAGCGGGTTCGAGCAGTACTTC. Supplemented by reference TRBV5-4 and TRBJ2-7, the full variable domain reads ETGVTQSPTHLIKTRGQQVTLRCSSQSGHNTVSWYQQALGQGPQFIFQYYREEENGRGNFPPRFSGLQFPNYSSELNVNALELDDSALYLCASSLARSGFEQYFGPGTRLTVT.

The count of this clone is one. V usage is TRBV15 and J usage is TRBJ2-7; a possible D gene is TRBD1 (5 bases). The CDR3 covers 13 residues. V shed 8 bases and J shed 3 bases, with 14 bases lying between them. Germline V lookup: CDR1 LNHNV, CDR2 YYDKDF (reference sequence). CDR3 sequence (DNA): TGTGCCACCGGGGTGGGGCTGGGCTACGAGCAGTACTTC. Encoded protein: CATGVGLGYEQYF.